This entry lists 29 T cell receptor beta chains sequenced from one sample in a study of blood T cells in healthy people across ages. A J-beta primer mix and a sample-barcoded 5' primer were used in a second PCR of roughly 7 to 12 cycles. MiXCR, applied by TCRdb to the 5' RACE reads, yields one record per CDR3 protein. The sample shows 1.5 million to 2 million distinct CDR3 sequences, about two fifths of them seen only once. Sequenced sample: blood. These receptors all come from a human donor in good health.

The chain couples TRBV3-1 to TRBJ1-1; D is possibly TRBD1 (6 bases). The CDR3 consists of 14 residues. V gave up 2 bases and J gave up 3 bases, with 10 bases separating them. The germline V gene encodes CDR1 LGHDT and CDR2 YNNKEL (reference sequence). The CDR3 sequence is CASSQPGADTEAFF. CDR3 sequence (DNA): TGTGCCAGCAGCCAACCAGGGGCGGACACTGAAGCTTTCTTT.

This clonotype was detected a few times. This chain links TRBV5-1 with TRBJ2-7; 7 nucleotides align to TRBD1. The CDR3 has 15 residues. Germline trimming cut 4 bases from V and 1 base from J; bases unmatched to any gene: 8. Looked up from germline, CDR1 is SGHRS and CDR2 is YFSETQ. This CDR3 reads CASSPTGTESYEQYF. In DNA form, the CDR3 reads TGCGCCAGCAGCCCTACCGGGACAGAATCCTACGAGCAGTACTTC. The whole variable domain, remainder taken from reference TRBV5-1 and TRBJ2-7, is KAGVTQTPRYLIKTRGQQVTLSCSPISGHRSVSWYQQTPGQGLQFLFEYFSETQRNKGNFPGRFSGRQFSNSRSEMNVSTLELGDSALYLCASSPTGTESYEQYFGPGTRLTVT.

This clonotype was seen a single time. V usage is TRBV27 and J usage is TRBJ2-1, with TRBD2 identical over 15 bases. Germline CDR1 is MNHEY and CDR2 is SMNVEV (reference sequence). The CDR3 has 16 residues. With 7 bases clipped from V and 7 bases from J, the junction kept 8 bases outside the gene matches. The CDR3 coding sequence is TGTGCCAGCACCCCGGGACTAGCGGGGGGTCTAAATGAGCAGTTCTTC. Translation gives CASTPGLAGGLNEQFF.

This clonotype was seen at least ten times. DNA of the CDR3: TGTGCCAGCAGCTTAGATGGACAGGGGTTCTATGGCTACACCTTC. It specifies CASSLDGQGFYGYTF. This chain links TRBV7-2 with TRBJ1-2; 9 positions match TRBD1. J gave up 4 bases and V 1 base, and 4 bases lay outside the gene matches. The germline CDR1 and CDR2 sequences are SGHTA and FQGNSA. The CDR3 runs 15 residues.

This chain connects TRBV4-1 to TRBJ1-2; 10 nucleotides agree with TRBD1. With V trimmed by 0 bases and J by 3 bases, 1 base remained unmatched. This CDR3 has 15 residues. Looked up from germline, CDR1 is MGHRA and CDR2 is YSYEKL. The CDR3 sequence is CASSQEDRGDYGYTF. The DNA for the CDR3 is TGCGCCAGCAGCCAAGAGGACAGGGGGGACTATGGCTACACCTTC.

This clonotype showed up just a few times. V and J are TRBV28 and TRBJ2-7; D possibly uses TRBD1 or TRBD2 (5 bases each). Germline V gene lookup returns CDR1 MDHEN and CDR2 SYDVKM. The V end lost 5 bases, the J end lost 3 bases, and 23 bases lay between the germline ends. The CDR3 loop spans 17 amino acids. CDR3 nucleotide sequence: TGTGCCAGCAGTCACCCCTCCTTTAAGGGGACCAACTACGAGCAGTACTTC. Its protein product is CASSHPSFKGTNYEQYF.

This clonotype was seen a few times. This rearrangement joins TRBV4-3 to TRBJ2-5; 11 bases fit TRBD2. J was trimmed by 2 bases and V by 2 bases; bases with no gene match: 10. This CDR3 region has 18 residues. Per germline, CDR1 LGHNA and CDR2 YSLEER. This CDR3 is CASSQNLAGGMKQETQYF. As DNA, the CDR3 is TGCGCCAGCAGCCAAAACTTAGCGGGGGGGATGAAACAAGAGACCCAGTACTTC.

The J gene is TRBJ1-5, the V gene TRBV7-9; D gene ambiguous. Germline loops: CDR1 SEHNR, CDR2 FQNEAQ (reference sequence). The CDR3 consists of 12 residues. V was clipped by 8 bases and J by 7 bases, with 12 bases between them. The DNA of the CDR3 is TGTGCCAGCTACGAGGCGGGGCAGCCCCAGCATTTT. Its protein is CASYEAGQPQHF.

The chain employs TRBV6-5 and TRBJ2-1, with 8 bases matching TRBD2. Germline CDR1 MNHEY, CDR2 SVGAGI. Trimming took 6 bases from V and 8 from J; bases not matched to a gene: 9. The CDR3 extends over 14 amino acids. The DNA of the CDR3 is TGTGCCAGCAGCGGGGGGGCCAAATACTATGAGCAGTTCTTC. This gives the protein CASSGGAKYYEQFF.

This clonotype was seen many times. The CDR3: CSGVAGGQSTDTQYF. The CDR3 coding sequence is TGCAGTGGGGTAGCGGGGGGCCAAAGCACAGATACGCAGTATTTT. The chain uses TRBV20-1 and TRBJ2-3; the match to TRBD2 covers 10 bases. CDR1 and CDR2 from the germline V gene are DFQATT and SNEGSKA (reference sequence). Trimming removed 7 bases from V and 0 bases from J; junction bases left unmatched: 7. The CDR3 is 15 amino acids.

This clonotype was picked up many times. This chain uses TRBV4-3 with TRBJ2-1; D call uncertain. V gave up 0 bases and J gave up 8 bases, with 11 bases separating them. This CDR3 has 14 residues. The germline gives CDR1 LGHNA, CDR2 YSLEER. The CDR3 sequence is CASSQEKGSDEQFF. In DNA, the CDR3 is TGCGCCAGCAGCCAAGAGAAGGGAAGCGATGAGCAGTTCTTC.

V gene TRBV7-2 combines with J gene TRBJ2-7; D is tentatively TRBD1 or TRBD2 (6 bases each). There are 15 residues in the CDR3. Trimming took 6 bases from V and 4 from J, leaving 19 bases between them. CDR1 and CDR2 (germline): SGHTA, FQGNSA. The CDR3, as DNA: TGTGCCAGCAGTGCCCACAAGGGGGGCGATTACGAGCAGTACTTC. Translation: CASSAHKGGDYEQYF.

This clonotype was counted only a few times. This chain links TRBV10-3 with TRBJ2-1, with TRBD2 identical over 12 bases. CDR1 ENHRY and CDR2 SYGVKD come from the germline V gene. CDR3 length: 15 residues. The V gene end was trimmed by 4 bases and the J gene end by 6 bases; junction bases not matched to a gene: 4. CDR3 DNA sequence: TGTGCCATCAGTGCCACTAGCGGGGGGACCAATGAGCAGTTCTTC. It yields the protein CAISATSGGTNEQFF.

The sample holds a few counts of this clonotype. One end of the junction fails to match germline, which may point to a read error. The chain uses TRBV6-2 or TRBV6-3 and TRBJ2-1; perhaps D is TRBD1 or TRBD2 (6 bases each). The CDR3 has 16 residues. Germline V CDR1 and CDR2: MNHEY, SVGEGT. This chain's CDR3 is CASSYSGPGAVNEQFF. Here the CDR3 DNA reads TGTGCCAGTAGTTACTCGGGGCCGGGGGCGGTCAATGAGCAGTTCTTC.

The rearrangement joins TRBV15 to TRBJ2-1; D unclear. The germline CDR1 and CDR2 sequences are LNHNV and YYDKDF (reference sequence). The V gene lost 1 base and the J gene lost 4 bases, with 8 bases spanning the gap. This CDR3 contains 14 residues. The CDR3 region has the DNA TGTGCCACCAGCAGAGCCAGTAAATACAATGAGCAGTTCTTC. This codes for CATSRASKYNEQFF.

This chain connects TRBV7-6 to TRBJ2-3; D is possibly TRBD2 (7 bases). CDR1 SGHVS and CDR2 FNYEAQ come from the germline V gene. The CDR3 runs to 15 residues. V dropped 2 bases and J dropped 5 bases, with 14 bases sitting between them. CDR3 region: CASSLRGGPQDTQYF. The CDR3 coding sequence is TGTGCCAGCAGCTTAAGGGGGGGCCCTCAAGATACGCAGTATTTT.

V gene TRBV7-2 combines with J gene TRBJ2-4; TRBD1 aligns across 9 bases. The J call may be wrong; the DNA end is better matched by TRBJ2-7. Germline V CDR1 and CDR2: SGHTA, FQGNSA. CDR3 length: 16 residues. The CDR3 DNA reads TGTGCCAGCAGCCGATCCCCGGGACAGGGTTACTACGAGCAGTACTTC. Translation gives CASSRSPGQGYYEQYF.

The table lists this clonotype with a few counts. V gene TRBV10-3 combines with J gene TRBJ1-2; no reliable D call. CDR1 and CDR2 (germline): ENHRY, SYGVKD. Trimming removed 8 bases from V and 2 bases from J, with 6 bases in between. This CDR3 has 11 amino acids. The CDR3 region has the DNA TGTGCCATCTCGGAAAACTATGGCTACACCTTC. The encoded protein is CAISENYGYTF.

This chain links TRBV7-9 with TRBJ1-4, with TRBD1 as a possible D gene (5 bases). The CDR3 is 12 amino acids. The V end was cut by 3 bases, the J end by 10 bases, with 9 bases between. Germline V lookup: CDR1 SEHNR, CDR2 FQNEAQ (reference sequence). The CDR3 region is CASSLGDLKLFF. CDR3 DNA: TGTGCCAGCAGCTTGGGGGACTTAAAACTGTTTTTT. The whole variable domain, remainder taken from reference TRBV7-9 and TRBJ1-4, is DTGVSQNPRHKITKRGQNVTFRCDPISEHNRLYWYRQTLGQGPEFLTYFQNEAQLEKSRLLSDRFSAERPKGSFSTLEIQRTEQGDSAMYLCASSLGDLKLFFGSGTQLSVL.

CDR3 nucleotides: TGCAGCGTTGTGACCGGGGCTCATACTGAAGCTTTCTTT. Residues: CSVVTGAHTEAFF. The chain links TRBV29-1 to TRBJ1-1; D possibly corresponds to TRBD1 (5 bases). There are 13 residues in the CDR3. V gave up 4 bases and J gave up 5 bases, with 14 bases separating them. Germline CDR1 reads SQVTM; CDR2 reads ANQGSEA.

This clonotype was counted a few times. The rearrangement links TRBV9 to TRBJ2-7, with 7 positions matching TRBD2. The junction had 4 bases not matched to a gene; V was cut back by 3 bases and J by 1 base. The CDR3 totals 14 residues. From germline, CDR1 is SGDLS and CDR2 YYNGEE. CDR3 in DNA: TGTGCCAGCAGCGGACCTAGCGGATCCTACGAGCAGTACTTC. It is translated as CASSGPSGSYEQYF.

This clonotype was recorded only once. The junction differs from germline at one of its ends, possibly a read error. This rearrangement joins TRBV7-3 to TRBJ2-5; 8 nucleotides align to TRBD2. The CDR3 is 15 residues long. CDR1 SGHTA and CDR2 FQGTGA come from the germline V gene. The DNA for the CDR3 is TGCGCCAGCAGCCCCCGTGGTAGCGGGGAAGAGACCCAGTACTTC. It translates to CASSPRGSGEETQYF. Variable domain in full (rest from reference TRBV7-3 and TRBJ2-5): GAGVSQTPSNKVTEKGKYVELRCDPISGHTALYWYRQSLGQGPEFLIYFQGTGAADDSGLPNDRFFAVRPEGSVSTLKIQRTERGDSAVYLCASSPRGSGEETQYFGPGTRLLVL.

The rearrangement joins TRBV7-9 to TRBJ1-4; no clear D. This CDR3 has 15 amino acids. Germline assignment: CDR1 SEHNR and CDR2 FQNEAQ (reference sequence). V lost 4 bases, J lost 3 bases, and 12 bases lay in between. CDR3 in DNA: TGTGCCAGCAGCTCCTCGACAACTCCTAATGAAAAACTGTTTTTT. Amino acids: CASSSSTTPNEKLFF.

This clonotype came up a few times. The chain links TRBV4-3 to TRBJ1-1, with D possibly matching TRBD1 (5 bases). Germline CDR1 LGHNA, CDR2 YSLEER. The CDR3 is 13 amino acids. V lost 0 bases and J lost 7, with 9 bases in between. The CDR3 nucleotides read TGCGCCAGCAGCCAAGATCTGGGGGGTGAAGCTTTCTTT. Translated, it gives CASSQDLGGEAFF.

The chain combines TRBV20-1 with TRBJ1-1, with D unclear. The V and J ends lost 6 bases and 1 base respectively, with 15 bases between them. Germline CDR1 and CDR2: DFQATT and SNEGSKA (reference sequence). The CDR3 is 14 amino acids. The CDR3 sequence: CSARRTVRNTEAFF. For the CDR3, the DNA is TGCAGTGCCCGGAGGACGGTCCGGAACACTGAAGCTTTCTTT.

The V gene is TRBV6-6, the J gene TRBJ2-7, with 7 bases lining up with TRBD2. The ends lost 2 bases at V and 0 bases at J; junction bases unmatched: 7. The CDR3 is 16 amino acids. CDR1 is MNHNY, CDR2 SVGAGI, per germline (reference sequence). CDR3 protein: CASSYGWRGSSYEQYF. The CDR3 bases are TGTGCCAGCAGTTACGGTTGGCGGGGGAGCTCCTACGAGCAGTACTTC.

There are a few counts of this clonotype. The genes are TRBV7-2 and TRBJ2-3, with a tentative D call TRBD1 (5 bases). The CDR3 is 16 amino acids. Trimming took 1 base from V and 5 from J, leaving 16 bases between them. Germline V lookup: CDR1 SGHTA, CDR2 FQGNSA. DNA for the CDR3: TGTGCCAGCAGCTTAGTACCCGGCAGGGTTGGAGATACGCAGTATTTT. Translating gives CASSLVPGRVGDTQYF.

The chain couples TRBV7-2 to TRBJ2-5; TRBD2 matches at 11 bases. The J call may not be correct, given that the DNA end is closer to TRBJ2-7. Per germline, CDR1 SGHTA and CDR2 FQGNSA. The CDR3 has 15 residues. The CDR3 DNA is TGTGCCAGCAGCTTAGAAGCTAGCGGGAGGCTCGAGCAGTACTTC. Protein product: CASSLEASGRLEQYF.

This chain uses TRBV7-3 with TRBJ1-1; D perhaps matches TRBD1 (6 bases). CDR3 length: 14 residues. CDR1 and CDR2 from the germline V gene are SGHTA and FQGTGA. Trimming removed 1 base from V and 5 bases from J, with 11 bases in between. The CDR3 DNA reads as TGTGCCAGCAGCTTAATGGGGGCAGGTACTGAAGCTTTCTTT. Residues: CASSLMGAGTEAFF. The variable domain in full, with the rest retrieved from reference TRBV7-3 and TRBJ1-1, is GAGVSQTPSNKVTEKGKYVELRCDPISGHTALYWYRQSLGQGPEFLIYFQGTGAADDSGLPNDRFFAVRPEGSVSTLKIQRTERGDSAVYLCASSLMGAGTEAFFGQGTRLTVV.